The 7 T cell receptor beta chains below were found in one sample sequenced in a study of CD8 T cells in ankylosing spondylitis. Study-wide results and caveats: Made up of fewer than ten highly homologous variants, a TCR beta motif appeared characteristic of ankylosing spondylitis blood.

These receptors' targets are unknown. TCRdb reprocessed the 5' RACE reads with MiXCR, giving one entry per CDR3 protein. The table records roughly 370,000 distinct CDR3 sequences, 20% to 25% of them present only once. Sequencing input: blood, either unsorted or a sorted T cell fraction (not recorded which). Receptors originate from a male donor with ankylosing spondylitis.

This clonotype was counted between two and nine times. The chain joins TRBV7-3 to TRBJ2-1, with D maybe TRBD2 (6 bases). V was trimmed by 2 bases and J by 11 bases, leaving 16 bases between them. Germline assignment: CDR1 SGHTA and CDR2 FQGTGA. The CDR3 has 14 residues. CDR3 coding DNA: TGTGCCAGCAGCTTATGGATCAATGGGGGGAAGCAGTTCTTC. It translates to CASSLWINGGKQFF.

The J gene is TRBJ1-1, the V gene TRBV4-1; D remains ambiguous. V was cut by 3 bases and J by 3 bases, with 8 bases left in between. This CDR3 spans 13 amino acids. Germline assignment: CDR1 MGHRA and CDR2 YSYEKL. CDR3 coding DNA: TGCGCCAGCAGCCACCCTCGGGACACTGAAGCTTTCTTT. Its protein product is CASSHPRDTEAFF.

There are a few counts of this clonotype. This chain connects TRBV5-1 to TRBJ2-1; 11 nucleotides agree with TRBD2. Trimming cost V 5 bases and J 4 bases; bases outside gene matches: 5. The CDR3 loop spans 15 amino acids. The germline V gene has CDR1 SGHRS and CDR2 YFSETQ. The CDR3 here is CASRVTSGVYNEQFF. The CDR3, as DNA: TGCGCCAGCAGGGTGACTAGCGGGGTGTACAATGAGCAGTTCTTC.

The J gene is TRBJ1-4, the V gene TRBV20-1, with a weak D call TRBD1 (5 bases). This CDR3 is built from 14 residues. Germline values: CDR1 DFQATT, CDR2 SNEGSKA (reference sequence). Trimming left V 5 bases short and J 7 bases short, with 17 bases between. CDR3 protein: CSALWPLQVEKLFF. Written as DNA, the CDR3 is TGCAGTGCTCTGTGGCCTTTACAGGTTGAAAAACTGTTTTTT.

The chain is built from TRBV20-1 and TRBJ2-2, with TRBD1 matching over 7 bases. Trimming took 1 base from V and 1 from J; bases not matched to a gene: 0. The CDR3 is made up of 14 amino acids. Germline V lookup: CDR1 DFQATT, CDR2 SNEGSKA (reference sequence). The CDR3 loop is CSARGTGNTGELFF. As DNA, the CDR3 is TGCAGTGCTAGAGGGACAGGGAACACCGGGGAGCTGTTTTTT.

The chain uses TRBV6-5 and TRBJ2-1; 11 positions agree with TRBD1. The CDR3 has 16 amino acids. Looked up from germline, CDR1 is MNHEY and CDR2 is SVGAGI. The junction had 8 bases not matched to a gene; V was cut back by 4 bases and J by 6 bases. This chain's CDR3 is CASSWDRGFTGNEQFF. DNA of the CDR3: TGTGCCAGCAGTTGGGACAGGGGGTTTACGGGCAATGAGCAGTTCTTC.

A remark on this clonotype: The junction departs from germline at one end; a sequencing error may be responsible. The V gene is TRBV2, the J gene TRBJ2-7; D remains unclear. The CDR3 contains 16 residues. Germline V gives CDR1 SNHLY, CDR2 FYNNEI. CDR3 sequence: CASSGSRRVSSYELYF. The CDR3 DNA reads as TGTGCCAGCAGTGGGTCCCGACGAGTCTCCTCCTACGAGCTGTACTTC.